The 23 T cell receptor beta chains below were found in one sample sequenced in a study of T cells after yellow fever vaccination. TCRdb passed the 5' RACE reads through MiXCR, listing each CDR3 protein once. Of more than 300,000 distinct CDR3 sequences in the sample, around 4.4% were seen once. The sample here was PBMCs, taken 15 days after the yellow fever booster vaccination. The receptors were gathered from a man aged 18 to 29 who received the YFV17D yellow fever vaccine.

A few counts support this clonotype. This chain links TRBV5-1 with TRBJ1-2, with D possibly matching TRBD1 (6 bases). The germline V gene has CDR1 SGHRS and CDR2 YFSETQ. The CDR3 loop spans 14 amino acids. Trimming pared 5 bases from V and 1 base from J, leaving 12 bases between. CDR3 nucleotide sequence: TGCGCCAGCAGTCCAGGGGCACTTAACTATGGCTACACCTTC. Its translation: CASSPGALNYGYTF. The entire variable domain, with the rest obtained from reference TRBV5-1 and TRBJ1-2, is as follows: KAGVTQTPRYLIKTRGQQVTLSCSPISGHRSVSWYQQTPGQGLQFLFEYFSETQRNKGNFPGRFSGRQFSNSRSEMNVSTLELGDSALYLCASSPGALNYGYTFGSGTRLTVV.

The chain carries TRBV3-1 and TRBJ2-1, with a weak D call TRBD2 (5 bases). This CDR3 has 18 amino acids. V lost 0 bases and J 0 bases, leaving 15 bases between the germline ends. The germline CDR1 and CDR2 sequences are LGHDT and YNNKEL (reference sequence). Here the CDR3 DNA reads TGTGCCAGCAGCCAAGATCCTCCACTAGTTCTCTCCTACAATGAGCAGTTCTTC. It yields the protein CASSQDPPLVLSYNEQFF.

The chain links TRBV5-1 to TRBJ2-1; 8 positions agree with TRBD1. The CDR3 covers 16 residues. The germline V gene has CDR1 SGHRS and CDR2 YFSETQ. Trimming removed 3 bases from V and 4 bases from J; junction bases left unmatched: 9. CDR3 sequence reads: CASSSLRQGKYNEQFF. The DNA of the CDR3 is TGCGCCAGCAGCTCCTTGAGACAGGGGAAATACAATGAGCAGTTCTTC.

This clonotype was counted many times. The chain couples TRBV7-6 to TRBJ1-1; D is unclear. The CDR3 length is 15 residues. Trimming took 0 bases from V and 1 from J, leaving 9 bases between them. CDR1 and CDR2 (germline): SGHVS, FNYEAQ. The CDR3 DNA is TGTGCCAGCAGCTTAGCGGCGGCGAGGAACACTGAAGCTTTCTTT. Translated, it gives CASSLAAARNTEAFF.

This clonotype was detected many times. The V call is TRBV12-3 or TRBV12-4, the J call TRBJ2-1, with TRBD2 as a possible D gene (6 bases). V shed 1 base and J shed 0 bases, with 7 bases lying between them. The CDR3 is 15 residues long. The CDR3 DNA reads TGTGCCAGCAGTTTAGGGACTAACTCCTACAATGAGCAGTTCTTC. The encoded protein is CASSLGTNSYNEQFF.

This clonotype was seen many times. V usage is TRBV7-8 and J usage is TRBJ2-3; 8 bases fit TRBD2. The CDR3 runs 16 residues. Germline CDR1 is SGHVS and CDR2 is FQNEAQ. Trimming took 5 bases from V and 4 from J; bases not matched to a gene: 11. The CDR3 here is CASSPTNGGGSDTQYF. CDR3 coding DNA: TGTGCCAGCAGCCCGACGAATGGCGGGGGGTCAGATACGCAGTATTTT.

The chain carries TRBV12-3 or TRBV12-4 and TRBJ2-1, with TRBD2 matching 7 bases. With V trimmed by 5 bases and J by 0 bases, 4 bases remained unmatched. The CDR3 totals 15 residues. Here the CDR3 reads CASSRGGPSYNEQFF. CDR3 DNA sequence: TGTGCCAGCAGTCGCGGGGGACCCTCCTACAATGAGCAGTTCTTC.

The gene calls are TRBV29-1 and TRBJ2-5; TRBD1 is a possible D gene (6 bases). Germline V gives CDR1 SQVTM, CDR2 ANQGSEA. V was pared by 7 bases and J by 4 bases, with 13 bases between. This CDR3 region has 12 residues. CDR3 in DNA: TGCAGCGCAGGGGTTGTGGGAGAGACCCAGTACTTC. Encoded protein: CSAGVVGETQYF.

This clonotype was counted a few times. This sequence joins TRBV3-1 and TRBJ2-5, with D perhaps given as TRBD1 or TRBD2 (5 bases each). The germline V gene has CDR1 LGHDT and CDR2 YNNKEL (reference sequence). The V end lost 4 bases, the J end lost 4 bases, and 13 bases lay between the germline ends. The CDR3 contains 14 residues. CDR3 in amino acids: CASSLQGPGETQYF. CDR3 nucleotides: TGTGCCAGCAGCCTTCAGGGACCCGGAGAGACCCAGTACTTC.

This clonotype was counted at least ten times. The chain couples TRBV12-3 or TRBV12-4 to TRBJ1-1; D might be TRBD1 (6 bases). Trimming cost V 2 bases and J 4 bases, with 11 bases left between them. There are 14 residues in the CDR3. The CDR3 nucleotides read TGTGCCAGCAGTTTAAGGGGGTCGAGCACTGAAGCTTTCTTT. As protein: CASSLRGSSTEAFF.

This clonotype was detected ten times or more. This chain links TRBV12-3 or TRBV12-4 with TRBJ2-3; a weak D match, TRBD2 (6 bases). The V gene lost 3 bases and the J gene lost 0 bases, with 10 bases spanning the gap. This CDR3 contains 15 residues. The CDR3 spells CASSFTSWSTDTQYF. The CDR3 DNA reads TGTGCCAGCAGTTTCACTAGCTGGAGCACAGATACGCAGTATTTT.

This chain links TRBV28 with TRBJ2-7; D is unclear. CDR1 is MDHEN and CDR2 is SYDVKM in the germline V gene. Trimming shortened V by 6 bases and J by 2 bases, and 14 bases separated the two germline ends. This CDR3 comprises 14 residues. The CDR3, as DNA: TGTGCCAGCAGCAGCCGATGGGCCCCCTACGAGCAGTACGTC. Its translation is CASSSRWAPYEQYV.

This clonotype has just a few counts. The chain recombines TRBV20-1 with TRBJ1-5; D remains unclear. V was shortened by 6 bases and J by 0 bases, with 9 bases between the two germline ends. CDR3 size: 13 residues. In germline, CDR1 is DFQATT, CDR2 SNEGSKA (reference sequence). Here the CDR3 DNA reads TGCAGTGCCACCCAATATAGCAATCAGCCCCAGCATTTT. It specifies CSATQYSNQPQHF.

This clonotype was found a few times. The chain combines TRBV5-4 with TRBJ2-1; D perhaps matches TRBD2 (6 bases). The CDR3 runs 16 residues. The V end was cut by 3 bases, the J end by 0 bases, with 13 bases between. The germline V gene encodes CDR1 SGHNT and CDR2 YYREEE (reference sequence). The CDR3 loop reads CASSSGLASSYNEQFF. The CDR3 region has the DNA TGTGCCAGCAGCTCGGGACTGGCTAGCTCCTACAATGAGCAGTTCTTC.

This clonotype appeared many times. The genes are TRBV28 and TRBJ2-1; D is possibly TRBD1 or TRBD2 (5 bases each). V was pared by 7 bases and J by 6 bases, with 13 bases between. The germline V gene encodes CDR1 MDHEN and CDR2 SYDVKM. The CDR3 loop spans 13 amino acids. CDR3 coding DNA: TGTGCCAGCACCTGGGGGTTTATCAATGAGCAGTTCTTC. This encodes CASTWGFINEQFF.

This clonotype came up many times. The genes are TRBV4-2 and TRBJ1-5; 7 nucleotides match TRBD1. CDR1 is LGHNA and CDR2 is YNFKEQ in the germline V gene. The CDR3 consists of 15 residues. The trim removed 3 bases at V and 4 bases at J, leaving 6 bases unmatched. CDR3 nucleotides: TGTGCCAGCAGCCACGAAGCAGGGGGGAATCAGCCCCAGCATTTT. It translates to CASSHEAGGNQPQHF.

Concerning this clonotype: The final CDR3 position lacks the conserved phenylalanine or tryptophan, pointing to a likely read error. V is TRBV10-3 and J is TRBJ2-3; TRBD2 matches at 9 bases. CDR3 length equals 16 residues. Germline V CDR1 and CDR2: ENHRY, SYGVKD. Trimming removed 4 bases from V and 2 bases from J; junction bases left unmatched: 7. This chain's CDR3 is CAISVGSGGLTDTQYC. CDR3 DNA: TGTGCCATCAGTGTGGGTAGCGGGGGACTCACAGATACGCAGTATTGT.

A few counts support this clonotype. V usage is TRBV7-2 and J usage is TRBJ2-5; 8 nucleotides line up with TRBD1. The V segment lost 5 bases and the J segment 5 bases; nucleotides outside the gene matches: 10. The V gene's germline CDR1 is SGHTA and CDR2 FQGNSA. This CDR3 comprises 15 residues. As DNA, the CDR3 is TGTGCCAGCAGCCTAATGAGCAGGGGGCCGGAGACCCAGTACTTC. Protein sequence: CASSLMSRGPETQYF.

This clonotype was counted ten times or more. This sequence joins TRBV27 and TRBJ2-1; unclear D gene. The germline V gene has CDR1 MNHEY and CDR2 SMNVEV (reference sequence). The CDR3 has 14 amino acids. Deletions cut 3 bases from V and 7 bases from J, with 13 bases between. The chain's CDR3 is CASSLKWAANEQFF. Here the CDR3 DNA reads TGTGCCAGCAGTTTGAAGTGGGCGGCGAATGAGCAGTTCTTC.

This clonotype was seen at least ten times. The chain links TRBV18 to TRBJ2-2; 9 nucleotides align to TRBD1. Germline CDR1 is KGHSH and CDR2 is LQKENI. The CDR3 spans 14 residues. The V gene end was trimmed by 3 bases and the J gene end by 8 bases; junction bases not matched to a gene: 4. The CDR3 loop reads CASSPWTGEGELFF. The DNA for the CDR3 is TGTGCCAGCTCACCGTGGACAGGGGAAGGGGAGCTGTTTTTT. The complete variable domain, with remaining parts taken from reference TRBV18 and TRBJ2-2, reads NAGVMQNPRHLVRRRGQEARLRCSPMKGHSHVYWYRQLPEEGLKFMVYLQKENIIDESGMPKERFSAEFPKEGPSILRIQQVVRGDSAAYFCASSPWTGEGELFFGEGSRLTVL.

J is TRBJ2-3 and V is TRBV18; weak D call: TRBD1 (6 bases). Germline V gene sequence: CDR1 KGHSH, CDR2 LQKENI. This CDR3 has 14 residues. Trimming removed 1 base from V and 5 bases from J, with 10 bases in between. The CDR3 sequence is CASSPRGRGDTQYF. For the CDR3, the DNA is TGTGCCAGCTCACCACGGGGCAGGGGAGATACGCAGTATTTT.

This clonotype was seen at least ten times. J is TRBJ2-6 and V is TRBV7-2; D gene ambiguous. With 0 bases removed from V and 2 bases from J, the gap between germline ends came to 8 bases. The CDR3 totals 16 residues. Germline CDR1 is SGHTA and CDR2 is FQGNSA. CDR3 residues: CASSLALTAGANVLTF. The CDR3, as DNA: TGTGCCAGCAGCTTAGCCCTCACAGCTGGGGCCAACGTCCTGACTTTC. The full variable domain, in which reference TRBV7-2 and TRBJ2-6 provide the parts outside the CDR3, is GAGVSQSPSNKVTEKGKDVELRCDPISGHTALYWYRQSLGQGLEFLIYFQGNSAPDKSGLPSDRFSAERTGGSVSTLTIQRTQQEDSAVYLCASSLALTAGANVLTFGAGSRLTVL.

This clonotype was seen ten or more times. The chain is built from TRBV7-2 and TRBJ1-5; D not certain. Looked up from germline, CDR1 is SGHTA and CDR2 is FQGNSA. Trimming stripped 1 base from V and 2 bases from J, with 9 bases between. This CDR3 is 15 amino acids long. The DNA for the CDR3 is TGTGCCAGCAGCTTAGGACCCCTTGGCAATCAGCCCCAGCATTTT. This codes for CASSLGPLGNQPQHF.